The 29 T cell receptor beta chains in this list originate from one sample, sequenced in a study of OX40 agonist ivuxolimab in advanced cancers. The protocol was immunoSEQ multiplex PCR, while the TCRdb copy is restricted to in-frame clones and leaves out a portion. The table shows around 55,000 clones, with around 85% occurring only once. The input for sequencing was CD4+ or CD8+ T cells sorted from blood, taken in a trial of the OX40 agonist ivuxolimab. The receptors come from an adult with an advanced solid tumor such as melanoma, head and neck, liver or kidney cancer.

CDR3 nucleotides: TGCGCCAGCAGCTCCCCACACAGTCGGGGCTACACCTTC. Protein: CASSSPHSRGYTF. This chain links TRBV5-1 with TRBJ1-2; D is ambiguous. CDR1 and CDR2 from the germline V gene are SGHRS and YFSETQ. V was trimmed by 3 bases and J by 8 bases, leaving 14 bases between them. This CDR3 contains 13 residues.

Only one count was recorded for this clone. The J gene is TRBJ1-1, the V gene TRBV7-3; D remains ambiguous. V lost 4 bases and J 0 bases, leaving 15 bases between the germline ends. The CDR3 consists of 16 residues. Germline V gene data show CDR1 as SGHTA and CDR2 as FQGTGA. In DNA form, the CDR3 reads TGTGCCAGCAGCTACGACTTCAGGCGCTTGAACACTGAAGCTTTCTTT. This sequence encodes CASSYDFRRLNTEAFF.

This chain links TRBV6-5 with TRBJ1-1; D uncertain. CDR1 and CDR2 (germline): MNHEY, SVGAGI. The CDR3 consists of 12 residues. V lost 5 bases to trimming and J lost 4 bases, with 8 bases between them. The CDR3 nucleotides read TGTGCCAGCAGTCCCTCGGGCACTGAAGCTTTCTTT. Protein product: CASSPSGTEAFF.

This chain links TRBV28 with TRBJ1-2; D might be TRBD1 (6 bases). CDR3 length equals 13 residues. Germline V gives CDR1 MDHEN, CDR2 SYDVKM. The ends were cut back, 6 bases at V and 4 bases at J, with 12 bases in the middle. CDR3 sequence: CASSPRGPYGYTF. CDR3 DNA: TGTGCCAGCAGCCCCAGGGGACCCTATGGCTACACCTTC.

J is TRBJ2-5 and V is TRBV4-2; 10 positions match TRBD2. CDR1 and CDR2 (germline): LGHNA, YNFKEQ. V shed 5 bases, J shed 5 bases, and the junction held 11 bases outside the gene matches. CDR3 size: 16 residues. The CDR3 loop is CASSEAGGTGWETQYF. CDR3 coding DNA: TGTGCCAGCAGCGAAGCGGGGGGGACCGGTTGGGAGACCCAGTACTTC.

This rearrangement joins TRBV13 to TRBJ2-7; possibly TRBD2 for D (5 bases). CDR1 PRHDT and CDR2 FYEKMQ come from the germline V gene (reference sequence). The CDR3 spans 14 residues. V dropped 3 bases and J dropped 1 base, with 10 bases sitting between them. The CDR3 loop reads CASSFPTISYEQYF. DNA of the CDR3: TGTGCCAGCAGCTTTCCGACTATTTCCTACGAGCAGTACTTC.

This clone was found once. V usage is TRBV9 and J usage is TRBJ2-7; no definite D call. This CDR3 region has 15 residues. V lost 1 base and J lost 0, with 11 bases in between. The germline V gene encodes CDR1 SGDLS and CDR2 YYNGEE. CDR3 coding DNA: TGTGCCAGCAGCGTATCCGGCAGGCCCTCCTACGAGCAGTACTTC. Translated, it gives CASSVSGRPSYEQYF.

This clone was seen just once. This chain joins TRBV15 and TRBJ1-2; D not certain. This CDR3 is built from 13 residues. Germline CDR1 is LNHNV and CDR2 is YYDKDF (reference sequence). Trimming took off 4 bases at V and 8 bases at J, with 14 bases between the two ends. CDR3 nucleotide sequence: TGTGCCACCAGCACTACAAGGACGGGCGGCTACACCTTC. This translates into CATSTTRTGGYTF.

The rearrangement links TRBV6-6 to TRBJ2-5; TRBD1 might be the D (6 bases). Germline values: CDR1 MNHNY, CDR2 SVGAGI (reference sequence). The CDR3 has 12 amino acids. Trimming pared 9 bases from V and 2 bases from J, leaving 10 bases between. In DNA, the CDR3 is TGTGCCAGTCACAGGGCACAAGAGACCCAGTACTTC. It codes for CASHRAQETQYF.

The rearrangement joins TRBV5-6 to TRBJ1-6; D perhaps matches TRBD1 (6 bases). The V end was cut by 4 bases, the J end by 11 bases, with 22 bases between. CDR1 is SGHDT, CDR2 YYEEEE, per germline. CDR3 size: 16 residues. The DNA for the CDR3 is TGTGCCAGCAGCCTTTCTTCTGGCAGGGGCTTTACACCCCTCCACTTT. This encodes CASSLSSGRGFTPLHF. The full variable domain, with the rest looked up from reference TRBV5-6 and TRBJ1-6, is DAGVTQSPTHLIKTRGQQVTLRCSPKSGHDTVSWYQQALGQGPQFIFQYYEEEERQRGNFPDRFSGHQFPNYSSELNVNALLLGDSALYLCASSLSSGRGFTPLHFGNGTRLTVT.

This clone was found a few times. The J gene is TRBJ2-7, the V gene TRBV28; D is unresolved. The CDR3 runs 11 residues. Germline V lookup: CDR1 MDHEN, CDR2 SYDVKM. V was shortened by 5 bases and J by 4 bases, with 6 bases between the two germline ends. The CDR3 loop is CASSQDYEQYF. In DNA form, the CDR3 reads TGTGCCAGCAGTCAGGATTACGAGCAGTACTTC.

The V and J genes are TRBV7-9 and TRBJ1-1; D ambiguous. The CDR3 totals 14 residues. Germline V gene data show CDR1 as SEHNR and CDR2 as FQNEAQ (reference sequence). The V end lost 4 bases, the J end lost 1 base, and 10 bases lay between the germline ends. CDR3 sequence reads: CASSSGPRNTEAFF. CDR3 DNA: TGTGCCAGCAGCTCCGGACCCCGGAACACTGAAGCTTTCTTT. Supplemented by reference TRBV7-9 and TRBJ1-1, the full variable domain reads DTGVSQNPRHKITKRGQNVTFRCDPISEHNRLYWYRQTLGQGPEFLTYFQNEAQLEKSRLLSDRFSAERPKGSFSTLEIQRTEQGDSAMYLCASSSGPRNTEAFFGQGTRLTVV.

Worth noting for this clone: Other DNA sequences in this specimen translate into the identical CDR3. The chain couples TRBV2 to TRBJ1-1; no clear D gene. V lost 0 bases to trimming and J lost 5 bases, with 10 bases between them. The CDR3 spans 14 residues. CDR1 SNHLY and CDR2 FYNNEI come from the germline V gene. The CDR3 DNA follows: TGTGCCAGCAGTGAAGCGGGAGGGTGGACTGAAGCTTTCTTT. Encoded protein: CASSEAGGWTEAFF. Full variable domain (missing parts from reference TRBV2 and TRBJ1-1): EPEVTQTPSHQVTQMGQEVILRCVPISNHLYFYWYRQILGQKVEFLVSFYNNEISEKSEIFDDQFSVERPDGSNFTLKIRSTKLEDSAMYFCASSEAGGWTEAFFGQGTRLTVV.

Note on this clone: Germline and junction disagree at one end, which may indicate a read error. The CDR3, as DNA: TGTGCCAGCAGCTCACCTCATGGCCCCTTC. Protein product: CASSSPHGPF. The chain couples TRBV5-6 to TRBJ1-2, with D hard to call. This CDR3 region has 10 residues. Germline loops: CDR1 SGHDT, CDR2 YYEEEE.

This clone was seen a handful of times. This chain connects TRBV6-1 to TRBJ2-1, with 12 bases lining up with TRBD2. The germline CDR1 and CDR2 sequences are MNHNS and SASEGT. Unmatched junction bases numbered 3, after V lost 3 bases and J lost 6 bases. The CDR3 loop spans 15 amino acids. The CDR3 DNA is TGTGCCAGCAGTGACTCTAGCGGGGGGGCCAATGAGCAGTTCTTC. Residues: CASSDSSGGANEQFF.

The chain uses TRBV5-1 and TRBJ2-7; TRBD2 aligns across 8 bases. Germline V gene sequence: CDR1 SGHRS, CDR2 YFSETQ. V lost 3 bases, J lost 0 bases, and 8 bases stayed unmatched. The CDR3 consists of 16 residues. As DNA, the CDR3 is TGCGCCAGCAGCTCGGAAGCGGGGGTTAGCTCCTACGAGCAGTACTTC. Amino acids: CASSSEAGVSSYEQYF.

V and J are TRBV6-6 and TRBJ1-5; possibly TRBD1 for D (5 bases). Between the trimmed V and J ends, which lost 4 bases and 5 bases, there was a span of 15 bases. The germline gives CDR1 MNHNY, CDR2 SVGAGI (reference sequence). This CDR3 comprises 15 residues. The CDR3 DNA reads TGTGCCAGCAGTTCCACAGGTCCCGGGGATCAGCCCCAGCATTTT. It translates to CASSSTGPGDQPQHF.

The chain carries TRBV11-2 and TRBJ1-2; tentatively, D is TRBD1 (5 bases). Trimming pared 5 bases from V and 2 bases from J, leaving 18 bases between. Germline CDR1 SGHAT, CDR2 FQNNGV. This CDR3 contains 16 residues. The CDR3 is CASSPARAGSNYGYTF. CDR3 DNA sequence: TGTGCCAGCAGCCCAGCCAGGGCGGGGTCCAACTATGGCTACACCTTC.

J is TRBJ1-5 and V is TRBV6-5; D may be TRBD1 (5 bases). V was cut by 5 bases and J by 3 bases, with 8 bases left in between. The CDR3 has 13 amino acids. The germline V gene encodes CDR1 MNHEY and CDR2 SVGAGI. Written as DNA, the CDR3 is TGTGCCAGCAGTCGGGGGGTCAATCAGCCCCAGCATTTT. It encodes CASSRGVNQPQHF.

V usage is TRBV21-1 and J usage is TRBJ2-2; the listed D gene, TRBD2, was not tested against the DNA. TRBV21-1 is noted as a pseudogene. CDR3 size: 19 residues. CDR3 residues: CASRPGLAGGKANTGELFF. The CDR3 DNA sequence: TGTGCCAGCAGGCCGGGACTAGCGGGGGGGAAGGCGAACACCGGGGAGCTGTTTTTT.

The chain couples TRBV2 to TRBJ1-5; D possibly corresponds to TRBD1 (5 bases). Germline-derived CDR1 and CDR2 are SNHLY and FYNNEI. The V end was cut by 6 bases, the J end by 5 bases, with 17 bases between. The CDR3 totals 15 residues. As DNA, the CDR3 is TGTGCCAGCAGCCTAACTGGGGACGGTGATCAGCCCCAGCATTTT. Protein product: CASSLTGDGDQPQHF.

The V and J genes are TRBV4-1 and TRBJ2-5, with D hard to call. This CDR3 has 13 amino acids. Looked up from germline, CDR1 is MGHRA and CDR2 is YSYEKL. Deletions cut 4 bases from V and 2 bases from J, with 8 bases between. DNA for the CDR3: TGCGCCAGCAGCCCCGGGCTTCAAGAGACCCAGTACTTC. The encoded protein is CASSPGLQETQYF.

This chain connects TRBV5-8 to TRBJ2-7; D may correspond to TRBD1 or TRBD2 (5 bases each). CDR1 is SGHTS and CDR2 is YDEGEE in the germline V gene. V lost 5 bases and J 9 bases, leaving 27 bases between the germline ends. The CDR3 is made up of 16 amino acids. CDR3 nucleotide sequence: TGTGCCAGCAGTTATGGGATAGGGGCTGATCGGGAAGGGCAGTACTTC. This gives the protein CASSYGIGADREGQYF.

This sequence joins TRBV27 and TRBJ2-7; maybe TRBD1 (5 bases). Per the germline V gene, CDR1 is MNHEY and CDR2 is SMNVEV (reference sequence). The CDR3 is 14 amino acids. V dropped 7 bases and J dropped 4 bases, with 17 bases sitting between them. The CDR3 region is CASTLNGQLYEQYF. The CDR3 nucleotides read TGTGCCAGCACCCTAAACGGACAATTATACGAGCAGTACTTC.

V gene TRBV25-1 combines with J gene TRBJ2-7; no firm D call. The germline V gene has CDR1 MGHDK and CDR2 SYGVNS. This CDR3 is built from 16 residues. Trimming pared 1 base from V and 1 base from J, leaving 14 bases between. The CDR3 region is CASSESGSLGSYEQYF. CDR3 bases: TGTGCCAGCAGTGAATCCGGATCCCTAGGTTCCTACGAGCAGTACTTC.

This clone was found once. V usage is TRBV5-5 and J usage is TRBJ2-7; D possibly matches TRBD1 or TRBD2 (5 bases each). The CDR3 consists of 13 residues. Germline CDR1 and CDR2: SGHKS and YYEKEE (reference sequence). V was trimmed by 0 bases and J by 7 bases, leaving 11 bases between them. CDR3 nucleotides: TGTGCCAGCAGCTTGGGAGGGGTTCGGGAGCAGTACTTC. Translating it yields CASSLGGVREQYF.

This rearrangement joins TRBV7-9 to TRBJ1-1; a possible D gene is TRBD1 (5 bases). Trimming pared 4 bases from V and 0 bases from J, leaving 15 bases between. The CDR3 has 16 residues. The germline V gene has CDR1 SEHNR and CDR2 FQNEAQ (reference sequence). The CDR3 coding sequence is TGTGCCAGCAGCTCCCCAAGGGCGGACATGAACACTGAAGCTTTCTTT. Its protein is CASSSPRADMNTEAFF.

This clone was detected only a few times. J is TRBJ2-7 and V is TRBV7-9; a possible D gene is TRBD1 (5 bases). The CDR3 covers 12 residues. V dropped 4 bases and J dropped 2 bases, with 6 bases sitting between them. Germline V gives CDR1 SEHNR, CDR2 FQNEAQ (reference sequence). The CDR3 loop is CASSSDTYEQYF. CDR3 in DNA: TGTGCCAGCAGCTCGGACACCTACGAGCAGTACTTC.

The CDR3 region is CASSLSLSLLNEQFF. CDR3 sequence (DNA): TGTGCCAGCAGCTTATCATTGAGCCTCCTCAATGAGCAGTTCTTC. V is TRBV7-3 and J is TRBJ2-1; no clear D. V lost 2 bases to trimming and J lost 6 bases, with 14 bases between them. CDR3 length equals 15 residues. Germline V CDR1 and CDR2: SGHTA, FQGTGA.